These 25 T cell receptor beta chains were all obtained from the same sample, sequenced in a study of blood T cell repertoires in COVID-19. The assay was immunoSEQ multiplex PCR, and TCRdb's table has in-frame clones only and misses some. The sample lists about 76,000 clones; roughly 89% were seen once. What was sequenced was peripheral blood. Every receptor here comes from a human donor in a cohort sampled during active COVID-19.

This chain uses TRBV18 with TRBJ2-5, with TRBD1 identical over 8 bases. This CDR3 spans 15 amino acids. Germline CDR1 is KGHSH and CDR2 is LQKENI. Trimming at V came to 3 bases and at J to 1 base, leaving 4 bases not matched to a gene. CDR3 loop: CASSPSTGVQETQYF. In DNA, the CDR3 is TGTGCCAGCTCACCTTCGACAGGGGTCCAAGAGACCCAGTACTTC.

V usage is TRBV19 and J usage is TRBJ1-2, with 7 bases that match TRBD1. J gave up 4 bases and V 4 bases, and 6 bases lay outside the gene matches. Germline CDR1 reads LNHDA; CDR2 reads SQIVND (reference sequence). The CDR3 contains 14 residues. Here the CDR3 reads CASSKAGTAYGYTF. DNA of the CDR3: TGTGCCAGTAGTAAGGCCGGGACAGCCTATGGCTACACCTTC.

This clone came up once. The chain couples TRBV18 to TRBJ2-3; D possibly corresponds to TRBD2 (6 bases). CDR1 KGHSH and CDR2 LQKENI come from the germline V gene. CDR3 length: 14 residues. The germline V and J ends were trimmed by 1 base and 2 bases, with 7 bases remaining between them. This chain's CDR3 is CASSPRGDTDTQYF. The DNA of the CDR3 is TGTGCCAGCTCACCACGCGGGGACACAGATACGCAGTATTTT.

The V call is TRBV14, the J call TRBJ2-7; D is possibly TRBD2 (5 bases). The CDR3 is 15 residues long. The V end was cut by 4 bases, the J end by 7 bases, with 20 bases between. Looked up from germline, CDR1 is SGHDN and CDR2 is FVKESK. The CDR3 loop reads CASSLLQNPGREQYF. Written as DNA, the CDR3 is TGTGCCAGCAGCCTCCTACAGAATCCGGGAAGGGAGCAGTACTTC.

CDR3 protein: CASIKGVDGEQFF. The CDR3 DNA is TGTGCCAGCATCAAGGGGGTGGACGGTGAGCAGTTCTTC. The V gene is TRBV6-5, the J gene TRBJ2-1, with TRBD1 as a possible D gene (6 bases). The CDR3 spans 13 residues. V dropped 7 bases and J dropped 9 bases, with 16 bases sitting between them. Germline CDR1 and CDR2: MNHEY and SVGAGI.

V and J are TRBV4-1 and TRBJ1-2, with 10 positions matching TRBD1. The CDR3 has 14 amino acids. The J segment lost 8 bases and the V segment lost 0 bases, leaving 3 bases of the junction unmatched. CDR1 is MGHRA and CDR2 is YSYEKL in the germline V gene. DNA for the CDR3: TGCGCCAGCAGCCAAGAGGGACAGGGGTGGGGCTACACCTTC. It yields the protein CASSQEGQGWGYTF.

V is TRBV15 and J is TRBJ1-5; 8 bases line up with TRBD1. V dropped 5 bases and J dropped 7; count of bases not matched to a gene: 13. The V gene's germline CDR1 is LNHNV and CDR2 YYDKDF (reference sequence). The length of the CDR3 is 16 residues. In DNA form, the CDR3 reads TGTGCCACCAGCGGCTTCCGAGGACAGGGTGCCCAGCCCCAGCATTTT. Protein product: CATSGFRGQGAQPQHF. Full variable domain (outside the CDR3, taken from reference TRBV15 and TRBJ1-5): DAMVIQNPRYQVTQFGKPVTLSCSQTLNHNVMYWYQQKSSQAPKLLFHYYDKDFNNEADTPDNFQSRRPNTSFCFLDIRSPGLGDTAMYLCATSGFRGQGAQPQHFGDGTRLSIL.

The chain employs TRBV6-2 or TRBV6-3 and TRBJ2-7, with 10 positions matching TRBD2. CDR1 is MNHEY, CDR2 SVGEGT, per germline. The V and J ends lost 6 bases and 2 bases, in that order; junction bases with no gene match: 7. There are 15 residues in the CDR3. The DNA of the CDR3 is TGTGCCAGCAGCGGAGTACTAGCGGGGACCTACGAGCAGTACTTC. Protein product: CASSGVLAGTYEQYF.

This clone was detected once. V is TRBV4-1 and J is TRBJ1-1; 8 bases fit TRBD1. Trimming cost V 0 bases and J 1 base; bases outside gene matches: 1. The CDR3 is made up of 15 amino acids. CDR1 and CDR2 (germline): MGHRA, YSYEKL. The CDR3 DNA is TGCGCCAGCAGCCAAGACAGGGGGCCGAACACTGAAGCTTTCTTT. It yields the protein CASSQDRGPNTEAFF.

The V and J genes are TRBV5-6 and TRBJ1-2; 8 bases are shared with TRBD1. CDR3 size: 14 residues. Germline V gene lookup returns CDR1 SGHDT and CDR2 YYEEEE. After removal of 4 bases from V and 2 bases from J, the junction contained 4 bases not matched to a gene. CDR3 coding DNA: TGTGCCAGCAGCCCGCGGACAGGGAACTATGGCTACACCTTC. The encoded protein is CASSPRTGNYGYTF.

V is TRBV29-1 and J is TRBJ1-5, with D hard to call. The CDR3 extends over 13 amino acids. V was trimmed by 1 base and J by 4 bases, leaving 8 bases between them. Germline V gene sequence: CDR1 SQVTM, CDR2 ANQGSEA. The CDR3 DNA reads TGCAGCGTTGAAGTAGTACAGAATCAGCCCCAGCATTTT. It translates to CSVEVVQNQPQHF.

The chain recombines TRBV7-2 with TRBJ2-2; 8 nucleotides align to TRBD2. Germline CDR1 and CDR2: SGHTA and FQGNSA. Losses at the gene ends were 2 bases for V and 7 bases for J; bases not matched to a gene: 9. The CDR3 runs to 16 residues. CDR3 DNA: TGTGCCAGCAGCTTAAGGCTAGCGGGCGGAGGCGGGGAGCTGTTTTTT. Translating gives CASSLRLAGGGGELFF.

The table lists this clone with a count of one. The genes are TRBV10-2 and TRBJ1-2; D is uncertain. Trimming removed 1 base from V and 5 bases from J, with 8 bases in between. CDR1 is WSHSY, CDR2 SAAADI, per germline. This CDR3 is built from 13 residues. The CDR3 loop is CASSELNSYGYTF. The CDR3 DNA follows: TGCGCCAGCAGTGAGTTGAACAGTTATGGCTACACCTTC.

The gene calls are TRBV5-6 and TRBJ2-1; 8 nucleotides match TRBD1. The CDR3 runs to 17 residues. Trimming at V came to 4 bases and at J to 10 bases, leaving 19 bases not matched to a gene. The germline V gene encodes CDR1 SGHDT and CDR2 YYEEEE. This CDR3 reads CASSIRTGTRRQPEQFF. The CDR3 DNA sequence: TGTGCCAGCAGCATAAGGACAGGGACAAGAAGGCAGCCGGAGCAGTTCTTC.

For the CDR3, the DNA is TGTGCCAGCAGCTTAGAAAGGAAGGAGGGGGGGCAGGAAAATCAGCCCCAGCATTTT. Its protein product is CASSLERKEGGQENQPQHF. The chain is built from TRBV11-3 and TRBJ1-5; possibly TRBD1 for D (6 bases). Germline lookup yields CDR1 SGHNT and CDR2 YENEEA. There are 19 residues in the CDR3. V was trimmed by 0 bases and J by 4 bases, leaving 22 bases between them.

The chain is built from TRBV18 and TRBJ2-3, with 9 bases lining up with TRBD2. Per germline, CDR1 KGHSH and CDR2 LQKENI. The CDR3 runs 16 residues. The V gene end was trimmed by 2 bases and the J gene end by 7 bases; junction bases not matched to a gene: 10. DNA of the CDR3: TGTGCCAGCTCACCAGAGACTAGCGGATCCACGAATACGCAGTATTTT. It encodes CASSPETSGSTNTQYF.

The V and J genes are TRBV10-3 and TRBJ2-7, with 7 bases aligning to TRBD1. Germline CDR1 is ENHRY and CDR2 is SYGVKD. CDR3 length: 14 amino acids. The J segment lost 4 bases and the V segment lost 6 bases, leaving 9 bases of the junction unmatched. DNA for the CDR3: TGTGCCATCAGGAACAGACAGGGAAGTTACGAGCAGTACTTC. Amino acids: CAIRNRQGSYEQYF.

The CDR3 DNA reads TGTGCCAGCTCCTCCGGGACAGGGGAAAATTCACCCCTCCACTTT. It encodes CASSSGTGENSPLHF. This chain uses TRBV18 with TRBJ1-6, with 10 bases lining up with TRBD1. Germline loops: CDR1 KGHSH, CDR2 LQKENI. V was pared by 6 bases and J by 7 bases, with 6 bases of the junction left unmatched. This CDR3 region has 15 residues.

The chain has TRBV5-4 and TRBJ2-3, with 8 bases aligning to TRBD1. The trim removed 4 bases at V and 5 bases at J, leaving 6 bases unmatched. This CDR3 is built from 14 residues. The germline V gene has CDR1 SGHNT and CDR2 YYREEE (reference sequence). As DNA, the CDR3 is TGTGCCAGCAGCCCCCAGGGGGCGGTAGATACGCAGTATTTT. As protein: CASSPQGAVDTQYF.

The chain joins TRBV5-6 to TRBJ1-2; tentative D call: TRBD1 (5 bases). The length of the CDR3 is 15 residues. CDR1 and CDR2 from the germline V gene are SGHDT and YYEEEE. The V end was cut by 0 bases, the J end by 6 bases, with 15 bases between. The CDR3 sequence: CASSLGGAGFHGYTF. The CDR3 coding sequence is TGTGCCAGCAGCTTGGGCGGGGCAGGGTTCCATGGCTACACCTTC. Variable domain in full (rest from reference TRBV5-6 and TRBJ1-2): DAGVTQSPTHLIKTRGQQVTLRCSPKSGHDTVSWYQQALGQGPQFIFQYYEEEERQRGNFPDRFSGHQFPNYSSELNVNALLLGDSALYLCASSLGGAGFHGYTFGSGTRLTVV.

The chain is built from TRBV18 and TRBJ1-2; D remains unclear. Trimming shortened V by 3 bases and J by 6 bases, and 23 bases separated the two germline ends. In germline, CDR1 is KGHSH, CDR2 LQKENI. The CDR3 is 17 amino acids. The CDR3: CASSPNSELRLGDGYTF. The CDR3 region has the DNA TGTGCCAGCTCACCGAACTCGGAACTGAGACTTGGAGATGGCTACACCTTC. Based on the CDR3 plus reference TRBV18 and TRBJ1-2, the full variable domain is NAGVMQNPRHLVRRRGQEARLRCSPMKGHSHVYWYRQLPEEGLKFMVYLQKENIIDESGMPKERFSAEFPKEGPSILRIQQVVRGDSAAYFCASSPNSELRLGDGYTFGSGTRLTVV.

This rearrangement joins TRBV11-3 to TRBJ2-2; TRBD2 matches 8 bases. Trimming took 3 bases from V and 1 from J; bases not matched to a gene: 7. CDR3 size: 17 residues. Germline V gives CDR1 SGHNT, CDR2 YENEEA. The CDR3 DNA sequence: TGTGCCAGCAGCTTCGAATCACTAGCGGTGAACACCGGGGAGCTGTTTTTT. Amino acid sequence: CASSFESLAVNTGELFF.

The chain links TRBV7-9 to TRBJ1-5, with D possibly matching TRBD1 (5 bases). The CDR3 consists of 15 residues. Between the trimmed V and J ends, which lost 5 bases and 0 bases, there was a span of 11 bases. Looked up from germline, CDR1 is SEHNR and CDR2 is FQNEAQ (reference sequence). CDR3 bases: TGTGCCAGCAGCAGAACAGGAATTAGCAATCAGCCCCAGCATTTT. Its protein is CASSRTGISNQPQHF.

V is TRBV19 and J is TRBJ1-4, with 7 bases identical to TRBD1. The CDR3 is 14 amino acids. Germline V gene lookup returns CDR1 LNHDA and CDR2 SQIVND (reference sequence). Trimming at V came to 4 bases and at J to 7 bases, leaving 6 bases not matched to a gene. CDR3 bases: TGTGCCAGTAGTAAGGGGACAGCGGGTGAAAAACTGTTTTTT. It is translated as CASSKGTAGEKLFF.

V and J are TRBV3-1 (or the pseudogene TRBV3-2) and TRBJ2-5, with D possibly TRBD1 on 6 matching bases. There are 13 residues in the CDR3. V shed 2 bases and J shed 4 bases, with 8 bases lying between them. CDR1 LGHDT and CDR2 YNNKEL come from the germline V gene (reference sequence). CDR3 bases: TGTGCCAGCAGCCAAACAGGGCCAGAGACCCAGTACTTC. Encoded protein: CASSQTGPETQYF.